The 30 T cell receptor beta chains given below trace back to one sample, sequenced in a study of CD8 T cells in ankylosing spondylitis. TCRdb called the 5' RACE reads again in MiXCR, with one record for every CDR3 protein. Of some 200,000 distinct CDR3 sequences in the sample, over 15% were seen once. The sequencing input was blood, either unsorted or a sorted T cell fraction (not recorded which). These receptors were collected from a male donor aged 5 to 30 with ankylosing spondylitis or in good health (not recorded which).

V is TRBV18 and J is TRBJ2-1; 15 positions agree with TRBD2. V was pared by 5 bases and J by 2 bases, with 4 bases of the junction left unmatched. CDR3 length: 17 amino acids. Looked up from germline, CDR1 is KGHSH and CDR2 is LQKENI. CDR3 DNA: TGTGCCAGCTCAACCGGGACTAGCGGGAGGACCTACAATGAGCAGTTCTTC. Amino acids: CASSTGTSGRTYNEQFF.

The chain is built from TRBV19 and TRBJ1-1; D is possibly TRBD1 (5 bases). V dropped 1 base and J dropped 3 bases, with 12 bases sitting between them. CDR1 is LNHDA, CDR2 SQIVND, per germline (reference sequence). This CDR3 has 15 residues. The CDR3 spells CASSIAAGMYTEAFF. In nucleotides, the CDR3 is TGTGCCAGTAGTATAGCGGCAGGGATGTACACTGAAGCTTTCTTT.

This clonotype was counted ten times or more. The CDR3 DNA reads as TGCGCCAGCAGCTTGGCAAGGTTGGCTAGTGGGGAGACCCAGTACTTC. Its protein is CASSLARLASGETQYF. The V gene is TRBV5-1, the J gene TRBJ2-5; D call uncertain. The CDR3 length is 16 residues. V lost 0 bases and J lost 5, with 17 bases in between. The germline CDR1 and CDR2 sequences are SGHRS and YFSETQ.

The sample holds many counts of this clonotype. The chain uses TRBV24-1 and TRBJ2-5; 8 positions match TRBD2. Germline V gene lookup returns CDR1 KGHDR and CDR2 SFDVKD. Trimming at V came to 6 bases and at J to 1 base, leaving 6 bases not matched to a gene. The CDR3 covers 15 residues. The CDR3, as DNA: TGTGCCACCAGTCAGACTAGCGTGCGCCAAGAGACCCAGTACTTC. Translating it yields CATSQTSVRQETQYF.

This clonotype was seen many times. The CDR3 DNA sequence: TGTGCCAGCAGCTTAGCGTCGGCGGTAAACACTGAAGCTTTCTTT. Protein: CASSLASAVNTEAFF. This chain connects TRBV7-8 to TRBJ1-1, with D uncertain. This CDR3 comprises 15 residues. V was pared by 0 bases and J by 2 bases, with 10 bases between. Germline V gene data show CDR1 as SGHVS and CDR2 as FQNEAQ.

This clonotype was counted many times. The genes are TRBV6-5 and TRBJ1-5; 7 positions agree with TRBD1. The trim removed 6 bases at V and 3 bases at J, leaving 5 bases unmatched. The CDR3 length is 14 residues. Germline assignment: CDR1 MNHEY and CDR2 SVGAGI. The CDR3 reads CASRTGTVNQPQHF. The CDR3 nucleotides read TGTGCCAGCAGGACCGGGACAGTCAATCAGCCCCAGCATTTT.

The sample holds many counts of this clonotype. The chain carries TRBV4-1 and TRBJ2-7; D uncertain. V lost 1 base and J 0 bases, leaving 7 bases between the germline ends. CDR1 is MGHRA, CDR2 YSYEKL, per germline. This CDR3 contains 14 residues. CDR3 region: CASSQAASSYEQYV. The CDR3 DNA reads TGCGCCAGCAGCCAAGCAGCTAGCTCCTACGAGCAGTACGTC.

The table lists this clonotype with a few counts. J is TRBJ2-3 and V is TRBV7-9; 9 bases line up with TRBD1. Germline assignment: CDR1 SEHNR and CDR2 FQNEAQ (reference sequence). The J segment lost 2 bases and the V segment lost 5 bases, leaving 8 bases of the junction unmatched. This CDR3 is built from 16 residues. CDR3 protein: CASSPRQGENTDTQYF. CDR3 nucleotide sequence: TGTGCCAGCAGCCCGAGACAGGGGGAAAACACAGATACGCAGTATTTT.

The sample holds many counts of this clonotype. This chain joins TRBV6-1 and TRBJ1-5; the match to TRBD1 covers 7 bases. The CDR3 covers 14 residues. After removal of 10 bases from V and 7 bases from J, the junction contained 13 bases not matched to a gene. Germline V CDR1 and CDR2: MNHNS, SASEGT. The CDR3 DNA is TGTGCCACGCAAAACCAAGGGGGCGGGCAGCCCCAGCATTTT. Translated: CATQNQGGGQPQHF.

This clonotype appeared a single time. The chain links TRBV6-5 to TRBJ2-7; D might be TRBD1 (6 bases). V lost 6 bases and J lost 2, with 11 bases in between. CDR1 and CDR2 (germline): MNHEY, SVGAGI. The CDR3 is 13 residues long. CDR3 coding DNA: TGTGCCAGCAGACACAGGGTCCCCTACGAGCAGTACTTC. Translated, it gives CASRHRVPYEQYF.

This clonotype was counted many times. The genes are TRBV24-1 and TRBJ2-3; 9 nucleotides align to TRBD1. The germline CDR1 and CDR2 sequences are KGHDR and SFDVKD. The length of the CDR3 is 13 residues. Trimming at V came to 8 bases and at J to 3 bases, leaving 2 bases not matched to a gene. CDR3 coding DNA: TGTGCCACCAACGACAGGGGGACAGATACGCAGTATTTT. Protein: CATNDRGTDTQYF.

This clonotype has ten or more counts. The V call is TRBV27, the J call TRBJ2-5; TRBD1 aligns across 10 bases. V was pared by 2 bases and J by 2 bases, with 5 bases of the junction left unmatched. The CDR3 extends over 16 amino acids. Germline V gives CDR1 MNHEY, CDR2 SMNVEV (reference sequence). In DNA form, the CDR3 reads TGTGCCAGCAGTTTACGAGGACAGGGGGGACAAGAGACCCAGTACTTC. This codes for CASSLRGQGGQETQYF.

The chain uses TRBV20-1 and TRBJ2-5, with D tentatively TRBD1 (6 bases). V dropped 6 bases and J dropped 2 bases, with 13 bases sitting between them. Germline assignment: CDR1 DFQATT and CDR2 SNEGSKA (reference sequence). This CDR3 has 13 amino acids. Here the CDR3 reads CSAGADSQETQYF. The DNA of the CDR3 is TGCAGTGCGGGGGCCGACTCACAAGAGACCCAGTACTTC.

This clonotype was seen many times. The chain carries TRBV12-3 or TRBV12-4 and TRBJ2-1; tentative D call: TRBD1 (5 bases). Trimming removed 1 base from V and 8 bases from J, with 9 bases in between. This CDR3 spans 13 amino acids. CDR3: CASSLEAGYEQFF. The CDR3 DNA follows: TGTGCCAGCAGTTTAGAGGCAGGGTATGAGCAGTTCTTC.

This clonotype was seen ten or more times. V usage is TRBV12-3 or TRBV12-4 and J usage is TRBJ1-4; possibly TRBD1 for D (6 bases). CDR3 size: 14 residues. V lost 5 bases, J lost 4 bases, and 11 bases lay in between. The CDR3 sequence is CASSQGSFNEKLFF. CDR3 in DNA: TGTGCCAGCAGTCAGGGGTCCTTTAATGAAAAACTGTTTTTT.

This clonotype was seen many times. The chain's CDR3 is CASSLFDRINTGELFF. In nucleotides, the CDR3 is TGTGCCAGCAGTTTATTCGACAGAATAAACACCGGGGAGCTGTTTTTT. The chain recombines TRBV27 with TRBJ2-2; D is possibly TRBD1 (5 bases). The length of the CDR3 is 16 residues. V lost 1 base and J lost 2, with 11 bases in between. CDR1 is MNHEY, CDR2 SMNVEV, per germline (reference sequence).

This chain links TRBV12-3 or TRBV12-4 with TRBJ2-1; possibly TRBD2 for D (6 bases). The CDR3 is 17 amino acids. The V end lost 6 bases, the J end lost 0 bases, and 18 bases lay between the germline ends. The CDR3 DNA reads as TGTGCCAGCAGGGCTCGGAGGGCGGAAGACTCCTACAATGAGCAGTTCTTC. This codes for CASRARRAEDSYNEQFF.

This clonotype was counted ten times or more. The J gene is TRBJ2-7, the V gene TRBV18, with D uncertain. Germline CDR1 KGHSH, CDR2 LQKENI. The CDR3 spans 13 residues. V lost 2 bases to trimming and J lost 3 bases, with 8 bases between them. The CDR3 loop is CASSPYLDYEQYF. In DNA, the CDR3 is TGTGCCAGCTCACCATATTTAGACTACGAGCAGTACTTC.

This chain connects TRBV2 to TRBJ2-3; 10 nucleotides agree with TRBD2. V lost 2 bases to trimming and J lost 6 bases; unmatched junction nucleotides: 14. Germline values: CDR1 SNHLY, CDR2 FYNNEI. The CDR3 length is 18 residues. The CDR3 protein is CASSELSASGSSRDTQYF. The CDR3 nucleotides read TGTGCCAGCAGTGAACTGTCGGCTAGCGGGAGCTCACGGGATACGCAGTATTTT.

The rearrangement uses TRBV7-2 and TRBJ2-3, with a possible D match to TRBD2 (6 bases). V was trimmed by 0 bases and J by 9 bases, leaving 28 bases between them. Per germline, CDR1 SGHTA and CDR2 FQGNSA. The CDR3 runs to 19 residues. CDR3 residues: CASSLAIPLGGAQWKTQYF. The DNA of the CDR3 is TGTGCCAGCAGCTTAGCAATCCCCCTGGGCGGGGCCCAGTGGAAGACGCAGTATTTT.

With regard to this clonotype: The junction shows a germline mismatch at one end, possibly a read error. This chain connects TRBV7-9 to TRBJ1-1, with unresolved D. The CDR3 consists of 12 residues. In germline, CDR1 is SEHNR, CDR2 FQNEAQ (reference sequence). The CDR3 here is CASSLAPGEVFF. In DNA, the CDR3 is TGTGCCAGCAGCTTAGCTCCAGGAGAAGTTTTCTTT.

This clonotype was seen many times. The V gene is TRBV7-2, the J gene TRBJ2-1, with D possibly TRBD2 on 5 matching bases. The V gene's germline CDR1 is SGHTA and CDR2 FQGNSA. The CDR3 contains 12 residues. V shed 2 bases and J shed 9 bases, with 8 bases lying between them. CDR3: CASSLTRGEQFF. The CDR3 DNA sequence: TGTGCCAGCAGCTTAACTCGGGGTGAGCAGTTCTTC.

This chain connects TRBV7-9 to TRBJ2-7; D may match TRBD1 or TRBD2 (5 bases each). The CDR3 is 14 residues long. Trimming took off 5 bases at V and 6 bases at J, with 17 bases between the two ends. Per the germline V gene, CDR1 is SEHNR and CDR2 is FQNEAQ (reference sequence). This chain's CDR3 is CASSPTNSGLEQYF. CDR3 DNA: TGTGCCAGCAGCCCGACAAACTCGGGGCTCGAGCAGTACTTC.

V and J are TRBV6-5 and TRBJ2-1; TRBD1 matches 8 bases. Germline CDR1 reads MNHEY; CDR2 reads SVGAGI. The CDR3 runs 13 residues. Germline trimming cut 6 bases from V and 5 bases from J; bases unmatched to any gene: 3. The CDR3 sequence: CASSGQGHNEQFF. CDR3 nucleotide sequence: TGTGCCAGCAGCGGACAGGGACACAATGAGCAGTTCTTC.

The chain recombines TRBV18 with TRBJ2-2, with TRBD1 as a possible D gene (6 bases). V lost 3 bases and J lost 1, with 9 bases in between. Germline assignment: CDR1 KGHSH and CDR2 LQKENI. This CDR3 is built from 15 residues. The CDR3 loop is CASSPRTVNTGELFF. In DNA, the CDR3 is TGTGCCAGCTCACCGCGGACAGTGAACACCGGGGAGCTGTTTTTT.

The table lists this clonotype with a few counts. The chain carries TRBV3-1 and TRBJ2-7, with 10 positions matching TRBD1. Losses at the gene ends were 2 bases for V and 0 bases for J; bases not matched to a gene: 10. There are 18 residues in the CDR3. Germline lookup yields CDR1 LGHDT and CDR2 YNNKEL (reference sequence). CDR3 DNA: TGTGCCAGCAGCCAAACGATTTGGACAGGGGGTTTCTCCTACGAGCAGTACTTC. The encoded protein is CASSQTIWTGGFSYEQYF.

The chain uses TRBV6-4 and TRBJ1-5; tentative D call: TRBD1 (6 bases). V lost 2 bases to trimming and J lost 7 bases, with 9 bases between them. This CDR3 is built from 13 residues. Germline V gene sequence: CDR1 MRHNA, CDR2 SNTAGT. The CDR3 bases are TGTGCCAGCAGTGACGAGGGGGGACAGCCCCAGCATTTT. This encodes CASSDEGGQPQHF.

The rearrangement links TRBV7-3 to TRBJ2-1, with TRBD2 matching 8 bases. This CDR3 has 15 residues. With 6 bases clipped from V and 2 bases from J, the junction kept 6 bases outside the gene matches. The V gene's germline CDR1 is SGHTA and CDR2 FQGTGA. The CDR3 reads CASRQSGSAYNEQFF. In DNA form, the CDR3 reads TGTGCCAGCAGACAGAGCGGGAGTGCCTACAATGAGCAGTTCTTC.

This clonotype was seen at least ten times. In DNA, the CDR3 is TGCGCCAGCAGCCCACTAGCGGAAAACTACAATGAGCAGTTCTTC. Its protein product is CASSPLAENYNEQFF. V is TRBV4-3 and J is TRBJ2-1; 8 nucleotides line up with TRBD2. The CDR3 has 15 residues. Unmatched junction bases numbered 5, after V lost 4 bases and J lost 3 bases. Germline-derived CDR1 and CDR2 are LGHNA and YSLEER.

This clonotype was counted at least ten times. The rearrangement joins TRBV29-1 to TRBJ2-2; 8 nucleotides line up with TRBD2. Germline trimming cut 6 bases from V and 4 bases from J; bases unmatched to any gene: 7. Germline V gene lookup returns CDR1 SQVTM and CDR2 ANQGSEA. This CDR3 has 14 residues. CDR3 protein: CSVRSGRGTGELFF. In nucleotides, the CDR3 is TGCAGCGTGAGGAGCGGGAGAGGCACCGGGGAGCTGTTTTTT.